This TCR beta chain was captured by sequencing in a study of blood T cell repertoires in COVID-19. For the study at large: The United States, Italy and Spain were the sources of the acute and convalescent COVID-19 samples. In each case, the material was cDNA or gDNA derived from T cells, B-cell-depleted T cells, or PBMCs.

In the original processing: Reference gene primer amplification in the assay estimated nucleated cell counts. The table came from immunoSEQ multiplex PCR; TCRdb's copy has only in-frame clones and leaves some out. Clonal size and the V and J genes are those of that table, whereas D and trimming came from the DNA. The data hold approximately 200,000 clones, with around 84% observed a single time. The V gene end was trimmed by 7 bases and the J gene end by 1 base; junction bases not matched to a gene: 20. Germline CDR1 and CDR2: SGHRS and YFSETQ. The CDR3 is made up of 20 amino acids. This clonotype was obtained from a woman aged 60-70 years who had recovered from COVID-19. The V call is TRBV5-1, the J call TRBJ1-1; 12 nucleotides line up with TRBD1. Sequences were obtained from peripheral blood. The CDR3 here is CASQRLAGQGAIRRNTEAFF. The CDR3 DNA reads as TGCGCCAGCCAACGTCTTGCGGGACAGGGGGCAATTCGACGGAACACTGAAGCTTTCTTT.